This T cell receptor (beta chain) was documented in a study of shared clonotypes between healthy human individuals. For the study at large: The study enrolled a couple of women and three men aged 18 to 49.

The germline V gene has CDR1 MNHEY and CDR2 SMNVEV (reference sequence). The germline V and J ends were trimmed by 0 bases and 9 bases, with 14 bases remaining between them. There are 14 residues in the CDR3. In the authors' methods: Junction-only immunoSEQ sequences carried no quality scores, so filtering differed. The table came from immunoSEQ multiplex PCR; TCRdb's copy has only in-frame clones and leaves some out. That table supplies the V and J calls and clone size; D and trimming were determined from the DNA. The table records roughly 500,000 clones, around 79% of them present only once. This clone was seen only a few times. Healthy and HIV-negative, the adult donors had no recent acute infections or vaccinations. All of the donors resided in Nashville, Tennessee, and each was a Caucasian adult.

Specimen: PBMCs. V gene TRBV27 combines with J gene TRBJ2-5, with no clear D. This receptor was identified in a woman aged 40 to 50 in good health. Some clones in this sample may be carry-over from other donors' samples. CDR3 bases: TGTGCCAGCAGTTTATCGGCCTATTGGGCGCCCCAGTACTTC. Translation: CASSLSAYWAPQYF.